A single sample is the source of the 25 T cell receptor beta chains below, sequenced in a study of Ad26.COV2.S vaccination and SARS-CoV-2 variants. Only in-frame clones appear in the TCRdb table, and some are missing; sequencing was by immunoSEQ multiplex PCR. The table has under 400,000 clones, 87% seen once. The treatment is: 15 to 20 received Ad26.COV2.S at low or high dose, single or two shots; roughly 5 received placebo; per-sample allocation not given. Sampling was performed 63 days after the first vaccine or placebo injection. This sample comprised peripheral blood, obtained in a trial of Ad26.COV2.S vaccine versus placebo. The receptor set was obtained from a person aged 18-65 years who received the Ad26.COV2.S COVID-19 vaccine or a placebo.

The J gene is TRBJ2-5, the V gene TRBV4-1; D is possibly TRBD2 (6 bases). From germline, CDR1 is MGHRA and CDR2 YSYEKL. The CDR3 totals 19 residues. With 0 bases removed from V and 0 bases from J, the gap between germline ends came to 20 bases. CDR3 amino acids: CASSQDQGGSVGDQETQYF. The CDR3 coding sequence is TGCGCCAGCAGCCAAGACCAGGGAGGATCGGTCGGGGACCAAGAGACCCAGTACTTC.

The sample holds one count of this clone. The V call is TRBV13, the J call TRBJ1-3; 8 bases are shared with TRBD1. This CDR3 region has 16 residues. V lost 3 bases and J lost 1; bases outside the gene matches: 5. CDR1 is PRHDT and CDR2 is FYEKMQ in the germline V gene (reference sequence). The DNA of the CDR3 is TGTGCCAGCAGCTTCTCAGGGGGCCCTTCTGGAAACACCATATATTTT. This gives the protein CASSFSGGPSGNTIYF. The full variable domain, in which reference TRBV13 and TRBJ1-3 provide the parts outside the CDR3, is AAGVIQSPRHLIKEKRETATLKCYPIPRHDTVYWYQQGPGQDPQFLISFYEKMQSDKGSIPDRFSAQQFSDYHSELNMSSLELGDSALYFCASSFSGGPSGNTIYFGEGSWLTVV.

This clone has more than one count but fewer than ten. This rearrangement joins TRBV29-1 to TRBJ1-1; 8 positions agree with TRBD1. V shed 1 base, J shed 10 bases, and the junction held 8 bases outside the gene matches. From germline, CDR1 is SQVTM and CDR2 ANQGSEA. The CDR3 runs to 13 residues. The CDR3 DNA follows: TGCAGCGTTGAAGCAGGGGGCAGGACCGTAGCTTTCTTT. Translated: CSVEAGGRTVAFF.

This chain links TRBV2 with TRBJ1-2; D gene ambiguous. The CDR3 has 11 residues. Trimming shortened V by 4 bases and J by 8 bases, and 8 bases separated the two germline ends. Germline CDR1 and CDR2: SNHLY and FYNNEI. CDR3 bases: TGTGCCAGCAGTGTCCTCGAGGGCTACACCTTC. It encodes CASSVLEGYTF.

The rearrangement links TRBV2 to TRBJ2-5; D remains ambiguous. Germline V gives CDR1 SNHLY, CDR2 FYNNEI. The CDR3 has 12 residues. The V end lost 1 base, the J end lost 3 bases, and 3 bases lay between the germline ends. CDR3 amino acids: CASSEGKETQYF. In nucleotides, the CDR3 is TGTGCCAGCAGTGAAGGGAAAGAGACCCAGTACTTC.

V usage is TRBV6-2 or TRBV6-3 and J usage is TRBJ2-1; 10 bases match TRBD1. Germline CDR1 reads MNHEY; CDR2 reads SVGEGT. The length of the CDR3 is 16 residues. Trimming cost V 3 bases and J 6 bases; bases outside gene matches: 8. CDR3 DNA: TGTGCCAGCAGTTATTTTGCCGGACAGGGGGGCAATGAGCAGTTCTTC. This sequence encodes CASSYFAGQGGNEQFF.

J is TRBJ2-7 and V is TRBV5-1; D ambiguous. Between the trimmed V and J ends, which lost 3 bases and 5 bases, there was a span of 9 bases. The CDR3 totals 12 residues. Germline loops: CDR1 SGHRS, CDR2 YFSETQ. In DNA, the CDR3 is TGCGCCAGCAGCTCGGGTCTGGACGAGCAGTACTTC. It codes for CASSSGLDEQYF.

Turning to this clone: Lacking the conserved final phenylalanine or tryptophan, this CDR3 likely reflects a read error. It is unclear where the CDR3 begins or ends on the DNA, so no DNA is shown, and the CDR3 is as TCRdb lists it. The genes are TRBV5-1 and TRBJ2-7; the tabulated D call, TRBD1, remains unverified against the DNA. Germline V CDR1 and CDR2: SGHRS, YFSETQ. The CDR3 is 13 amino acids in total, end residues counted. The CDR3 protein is CASSLGVGQAVAL.

CDR3 sequence: CASRGQNYGYTF. The CDR3 coding sequence is TGTGCCAGCCGGGGACAGAACTATGGCTACACCTTC. The V and J genes are TRBV10-3 and TRBJ1-2; the match to TRBD1 covers 7 bases. This CDR3 region has 12 residues. J was trimmed by 2 bases and V by 10 bases; bases with no gene match: 4. Per germline, CDR1 ENHRY and CDR2 SYGVKD.

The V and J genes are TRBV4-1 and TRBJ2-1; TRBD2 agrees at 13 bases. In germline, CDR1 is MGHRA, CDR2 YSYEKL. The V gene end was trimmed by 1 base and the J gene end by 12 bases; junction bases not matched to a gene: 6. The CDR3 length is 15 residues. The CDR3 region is CASSQGLAGGHGQFF. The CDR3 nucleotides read TGCGCCAGCAGCCAAGGACTAGCGGGGGGCCATGGGCAGTTCTTC.

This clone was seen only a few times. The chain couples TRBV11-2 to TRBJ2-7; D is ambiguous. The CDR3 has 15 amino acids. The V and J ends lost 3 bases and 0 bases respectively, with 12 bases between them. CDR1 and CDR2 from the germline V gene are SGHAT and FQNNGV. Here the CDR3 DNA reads TGTGCCAGCAGCTTGGTTCAGAGGAGCTCCTACGAGCAGTACTTC. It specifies CASSLVQRSSYEQYF.

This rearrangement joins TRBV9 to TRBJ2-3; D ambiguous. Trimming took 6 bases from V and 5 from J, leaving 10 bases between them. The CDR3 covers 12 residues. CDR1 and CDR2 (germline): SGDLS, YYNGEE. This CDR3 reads CASNPLGDTQYF. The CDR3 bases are TGTGCCAGCAACCCCTTAGGAGATACGCAGTATTTT.

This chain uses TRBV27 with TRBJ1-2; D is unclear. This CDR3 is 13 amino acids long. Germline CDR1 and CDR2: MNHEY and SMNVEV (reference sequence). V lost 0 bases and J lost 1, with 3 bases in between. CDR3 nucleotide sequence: TGTGCCAGCAGTTTATCCCTTAACTATGGCTACACCTTC. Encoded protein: CASSLSLNYGYTF.

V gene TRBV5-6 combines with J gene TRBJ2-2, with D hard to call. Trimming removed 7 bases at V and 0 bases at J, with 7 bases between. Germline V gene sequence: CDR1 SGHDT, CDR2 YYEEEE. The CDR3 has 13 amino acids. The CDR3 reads CASDGPNTGELFF. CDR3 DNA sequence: TGTGCCAGCGACGGGCCGAACACCGGGGAGCTGTTTTTT.

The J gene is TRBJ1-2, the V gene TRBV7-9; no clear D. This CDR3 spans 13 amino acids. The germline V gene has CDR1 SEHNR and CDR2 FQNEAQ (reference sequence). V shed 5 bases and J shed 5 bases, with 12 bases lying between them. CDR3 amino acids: CASSQGGVYGYTF. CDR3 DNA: TGTGCCAGCAGCCAAGGAGGCGTATATGGCTACACCTTC.

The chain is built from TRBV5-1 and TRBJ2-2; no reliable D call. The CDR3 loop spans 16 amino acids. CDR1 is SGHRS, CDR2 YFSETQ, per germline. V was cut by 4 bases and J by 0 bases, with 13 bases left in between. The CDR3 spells CASSPPSITNTGELFF. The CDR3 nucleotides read TGCGCCAGCAGCCCCCCGAGTATCACGAACACCGGGGAGCTGTTTTTT. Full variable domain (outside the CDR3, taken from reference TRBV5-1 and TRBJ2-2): KAGVTQTPRYLIKTRGQQVTLSCSPISGHRSVSWYQQTPGQGLQFLFEYFSETQRNKGNFPGRFSGRQFSNSRSEMNVSTLELGDSALYLCASSPPSITNTGELFFGEGSRLTVL.

The CDR3 DNA reads TGCGCCAGCAGCTTCACCGGGACAGGGTATTACGAGCAGTACTTC. Translated, it gives CASSFTGTGYYEQYF. V gene TRBV5-1 combines with J gene TRBJ2-7; 9 bases align to TRBD1. There are 15 residues in the CDR3. From germline, CDR1 is SGHRS and CDR2 YFSETQ. V dropped 2 bases and J dropped 4; count of bases not matched to a gene: 7.

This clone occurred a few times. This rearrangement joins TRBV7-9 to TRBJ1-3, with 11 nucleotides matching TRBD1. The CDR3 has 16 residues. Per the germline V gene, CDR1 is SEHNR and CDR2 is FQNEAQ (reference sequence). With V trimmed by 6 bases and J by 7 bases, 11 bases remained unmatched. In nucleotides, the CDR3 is TGTGCCAGCAGTCGCGGACAGGGGGCGCTTCGTAACACCATATATTTT. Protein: CASSRGQGALRNTIYF. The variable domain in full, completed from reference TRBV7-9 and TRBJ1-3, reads DTGVSQNPRHKITKRGQNVTFRCDPISEHNRLYWYRQTLGQGPEFLTYFQNEAQLEKSRLLSDRFSAERPKGSFSTLEIQRTEQGDSAMYLCASSRGQGALRNTIYFGEGSWLTVV.

CDR3 coding DNA: TGTGCCAGCAGTGATTCTATCGGTGATTCACCCCTCCACTTT. It translates to CASSDSIGDSPLHF. The chain recombines TRBV6-4 with TRBJ1-6; D unclear. Trimming pared 3 bases from V and 8 bases from J, leaving 11 bases between. CDR1 is MRHNA, CDR2 SNTAGT, per germline. The CDR3 has 14 amino acids.

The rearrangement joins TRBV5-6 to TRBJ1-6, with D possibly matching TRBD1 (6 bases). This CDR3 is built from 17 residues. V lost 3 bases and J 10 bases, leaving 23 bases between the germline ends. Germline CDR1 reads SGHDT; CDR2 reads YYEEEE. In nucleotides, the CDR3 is TGTGCCAGCAGCTCGGGGAACCAAGGGGGTTTAGGGTCACCCCTCCACTTT. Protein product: CASSSGNQGGLGSPLHF.

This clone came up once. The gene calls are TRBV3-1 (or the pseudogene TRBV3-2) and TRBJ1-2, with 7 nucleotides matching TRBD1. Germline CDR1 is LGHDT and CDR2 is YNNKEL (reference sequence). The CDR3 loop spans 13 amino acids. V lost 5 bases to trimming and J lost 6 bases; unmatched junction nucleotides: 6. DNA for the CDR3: TGTGCCAGCAGCACACAGGGGAGAAATGGCTACACCTTC. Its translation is CASSTQGRNGYTF.

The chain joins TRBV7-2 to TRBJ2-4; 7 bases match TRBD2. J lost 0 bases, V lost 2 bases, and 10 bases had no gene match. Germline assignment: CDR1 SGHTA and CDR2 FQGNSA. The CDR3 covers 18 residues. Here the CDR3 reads CASSLLAAGVQAKNIQYF. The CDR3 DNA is TGTGCCAGCAGCTTATTAGCTGCGGGGGTCCAAGCCAAAAACATTCAGTACTTC.

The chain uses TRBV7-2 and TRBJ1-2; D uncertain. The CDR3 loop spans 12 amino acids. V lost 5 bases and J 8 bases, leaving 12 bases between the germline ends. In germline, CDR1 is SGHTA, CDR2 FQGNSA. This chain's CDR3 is CASSPPGRGYTF. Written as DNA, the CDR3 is TGTGCCAGCAGCCCCCCGGGGAGAGGCTACACCTTC.

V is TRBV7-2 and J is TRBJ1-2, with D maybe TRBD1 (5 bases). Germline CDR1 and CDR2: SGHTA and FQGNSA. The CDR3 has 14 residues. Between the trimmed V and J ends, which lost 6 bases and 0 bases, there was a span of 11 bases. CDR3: CASSPTASNYGYTF. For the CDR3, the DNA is TGTGCCAGCAGTCCGACAGCCTCTAACTATGGCTACACCTTC.

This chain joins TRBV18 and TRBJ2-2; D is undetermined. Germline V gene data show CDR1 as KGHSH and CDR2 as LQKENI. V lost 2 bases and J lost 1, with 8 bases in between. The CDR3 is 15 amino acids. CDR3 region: CASSPLDGNTGELFF. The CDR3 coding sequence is TGTGCCAGCTCACCATTGGACGGGAACACCGGGGAGCTGTTTTTT.